Listed below are T cell receptor beta chains from one sample, sequenced in a study of tumor-infiltrating lymphocytes in primary liver carcinoma. TCRdb reprocessed the multiplex PCR reads via MiXCR and lists one record per CDR3 protein. This table holds fewer than 250,000 distinct CDR3 sequences, 70% to 90% found once. The material sequenced was tumor tissue from primary liver carcinoma. These receptors were collected from a middle-aged man with primary liver carcinoma and hepatitis B virus infection. CDR3s include the opening cysteine and the closing phenylalanine or tryptophan. Each record gives: V gene, clone size, J gene, D gene, CDR3 protein, CDR3 DNA. A D gene is named only where the DNA matches it firmly. Clone size is not always given. Where it is, it says once, few, many or a class for expanded clones.

TRBV5-1	once	TRBJ1-1	.	CATNLRGDTEAFF	TGCGCCACCAACTTAAGGGGAGACACTGAAGCTTTCTTT
TRBV6-2/TRBV6-3	once	TRBJ2-2	TRBD1	CASSHSYPGTGWAGELFF	TGTGCCAGCAGTCACTCCTACCCCGGGACAGGATGGGCCGGGGAGCTGTTTTTT
TRBV6-5	.	TRBJ2-2	.	CASSYQDTGALCF	TGTGCCAGCAGTTACCAGGACACTGGGGCGCTGTGTTTT
TRBV11-2	.	TRBJ2-5	.	CASSGWTGPAENQYF	TGTGCCAGCAGTGGTTGGACTGGTCCCGCAGAGAACCAGTACTTC
TRBV14	.	TRBJ2-7	.	CASSRAGTFSYEQYF	TGTGCCAGCAGCCGGGCCGGGACATTTTCCTACGAGCAGTACTTT
TRBV12-3/TRBV12-4	.	TRBJ1-2	.	CASSPSVNNYGYTF	TGTGCCAGCAGCCCCTCGGTGAATAACTATGGCTACACCTTC
TRBV6-1	.	TRBJ1-1	TRBD1	CHSRKGTVPMNTETFF	TGTCACAGCAGGAAAGGGACAGTCCCAATGAACACTGAAACTTTCTTT
TRBV11-3	.	TRBJ2-3	.	CTSSSGTLRSGTDTQYF	TGTACCAGCAGCTCCGGGACCTTGAGAAGCGGCACAGATACCCAGTATTTT
TRBV4-1	.	TRBJ1-2	.	CVSSPSTGLYYGYTF	TGCGTCAGCAGCCCGTCCACTGGACTCTACTATGGATACACCTTC
TRBV5-6	once	TRBJ1-1	.	CASRAIQRNTEAFF	TGTGCCAGTAGGGCAATCCAGCGAAACACTGAAGCTTTCTTT
TRBV12-3/TRBV12-4	.	TRBJ2-3	TRBD1	CASSFTGGGDTKYF	TGCGCCAGCAGTTTCACAGGGGGTGGGGATACGAAGTATTTT
TRBV6-2/TRBV6-3	once	TRBJ2-3	TRBD1	CVSSYGDRSWTDTQYF	TGTGTTAGCAGTTACGGGGACAGGAGTTGGACAGATACGCAGTATTTT
TRBV5-4	.	TRBJ2-3	.	CASSIPGGGFSDMQYF	TGTGCCAGCAGTATTCCCGGGGGAGGTTTTTCAGATATGCAATATTTT
TRBV10-3	.	TRBJ2-3	TRBD2	CGTRTSLTDTQYF	TGTGGCACTCGGACTAGCTTGACAGATACGCAATATTTT
TRBV5-1	.	TRBJ1-6	.	CASSFRGLSRNSPLHF	TGCGCCAGCAGCTTCAGGGGACTCTCCAGAAATTCACCCCTCCACTTT
TRBV5-5	.	TRBJ2-5	.	CASSLGMIGKEYQETQYF	TGTGCCAGCAGCCTGGGGATGATCGGGAAGGAGTACCAAGAGACCCAGTACTTC
TRBV5-5	.	TRBJ2-7	.	CASSPRLASSYERYF	TGTGCCAGCAGTCCCCGTCTGGCTAGCTCCTACGAGCGGTACTTC
TRBV11-2	.	TRBJ1-5	.	CASSLVRVTGSNQPQHF	TGTGCCAGCAGCTTAGTAAGAGTAACAGGGAGTAATCAGCCCCAGCATTTT
TRBV29-1	.	TRBJ2-2	.	CSVIKDPRLGDLFF	TGCAGCGTTATAAAGGACCCTCGACTGGGGGATCTGTTTTTT
TRBV28	.	TRBJ1-5	TRBD1	CASRSTGAFEPQHF	TGTGCCAGCAGGTCGACAGGGGCTTTCGAGCCCCAGCATTTT
TRBV29-1	.	TRBJ1-1	.	CSVDPSTGAFF	TGCAGCGTTGACCCTAGCACCGGGGCTTTCTTT
TRBV11-2	.	TRBJ2-1	.	CASTPDSGYNEQFF	TGTGCCAGCACCCCCGATAGTGGCTACAACGAGCAGTTCTTC
TRBV5-4	.	TRBJ2-1	TRBD2	CASSGLAASFYNEHFF	TGTGCCAGCAGCGGACTAGCGGCAAGCTTCTACAATGAGCACTTCTTC
TRBV6-2/TRBV6-3	.	TRBJ2-1	TRBD2	CDSSSGLALYNEQLF	TGTGACAGCAGCTCCGGACTAGCGCTATACAATGAGCAGTTATTC
TRBV11-3	few	TRBJ2-1	.	CDSSLNANEQFF	TGTGATAGCAGCTTAAATGCCAATGAACAGTTCTTC
TRBV28	.	TRBJ1-1	TRBD1	CASSLGQKNSEAFF	TGTGCCAGCAGTTTGGGACAGAAAAACAGTGAAGCTTTCTTT
TRBV11-2	.	TRBJ2-1	TRBD2	CARSLREEKTSGLSSYEQFF	TGTGCCAGGAGCTTGAGGGAGGAGAAGACTAGCGGACTCAGCTCCTACGAGCAGTTCTTC
TRBV28	.	TRBJ2-5	TRBD1	CASTSDRVVETRYF	TGTGCCAGCACGTCGGACAGGGTGGTAGAGACCCGGTACTTC
TRBV28	once	TRBJ2-7	.	CASRTSGAGETIGEQYF	TGTGCCAGCAGGACATCCGGTGCAGGAGAGACTATTGGGGAGCAGTACTTC
TRBV29-1	.	TRBJ1-1	TRBD1	CSVTGGLLPDTEALF	TGCAGCGTGACAGGGGGCCTCCTCCCGGACACTGAAGCTTTATTT
TRBV6-5	.	TRBJ2-3	.	CVSSSITLGPAGMARYF	TGTGTCAGCAGTTCAATCACGCTCGGCCCGGCTGGCATGGCGCGGTATTTT
TRBV6-1	.	TRBJ2-1	.	CASGVEGVSCNEQLF	TGTGCCAGCGGGGTCGAAGGAGTGTCCTGCAATGAGCAGCTCTTC
TRBV4-1	.	TRBJ1-6	.	CASSQDSTGNSPLQF	TGCGCCAGCAGCCAAGATAGCACGGGGAATTCACCCCTCCAGTTT
TRBV5-1	.	TRBJ2-1	TRBD2	CTSSVTGTSGWNEQFF	TGCACCAGCAGCGTTACCGGGACTAGCGGCTGGAATGAGCAGTTCTTC
TRBV10-3	.	TRBJ1-5	.	CAISEWGANQHQHF	TGTGCCATTAGTGAGTGGGGAGCGAATCAGCACCAGCATTTT
TRBV2	.	TRBJ1-2	TRBD1	CASIEDRSTGGYTF	TGTGCCAGCATTGAGGACAGGTCCACTGGGGGCTACACCTTC
TRBV6-2/TRBV6-3	.	TRBJ2-5	TRBD1	CASSSGTVMETQYF	TGTGCAAGCAGTTCAGGGACAGTTATGGAGACCCAGTACTTC
TRBV6-6	.	TRBJ2-3	TRBD2	CDSRVLAGVADTQYF	TGTGACAGCAGAGTACTAGCGGGAGTGGCAGATACGCAGTATTTT
TRBV29-1	.	TRBJ2-5	TRBD1	CNVEHRGRETQYF	TGCAACGTTGAACACAGGGGGCGAGAGACTCAGTACTTC
TRBV6-2/TRBV6-3	.	TRBJ2-1	.	CASGRQVLSSYNEQFF	TGTGCCAGTGGCCGACAGGTCCTTAGCTCCTACAATGAGCAGTTCTTC
TRBV6-1	.	TRBJ1-2	.	CASTQDNYGYAF	TGTGCCAGCACCCAGGACAATTATGGCTACGCCTTC
TRBV10-3	.	TRBJ1-2	.	CSISVERGGDGYTF	TGTTCCATCAGTGTTGAGAGGGGAGGGGATGGCTACACCTTC
TRBV6-1	once	TRBJ1-5	.	CACISTLGRGGDQPQHF	TGTGCCTGCATATCCACCTTAGGACGGGGAGGCGATCAGCCCCAGCATTTT
TRBV6-1	.	TRBJ2-3	TRBD2	CASSDTSGVDSQYF	TGTGCCAGCAGTGACACTAGCGGGGTAGATTCGCAGTATTTT
TRBV6-5	.	TRBJ2-5	.	CVSRVNSGTEETQYF	TGTGTCAGCAGGGTCAACTCCGGGACGGAAGAGACCCAGTACTTC
TRBV29-1	many	TRBJ1-1	TRBD1	CSVGRTGEAFF	TGCAGCGTCGGGAGGACAGGTGAAGCTTTCTTT
TRBV4-3	.	TRBJ2-5	TRBD2	CASSQSASGRNGETQYF	TGCGCCAGCAGCCAATCGGCCAGCGGGAGGAATGGTGAGACCCAGTACTTC
TRBV10-3	.	TRBJ2-5	.	CAISTSQKTQYF	TGTGCCATCTCTACTAGCCAAAAGACCCAGTACTTC
TRBV4-2	.	TRBJ2-2	TRBD2	CASSQDQVGGELSF	TGTGCTAGCAGTCAAGATCAGGTGGGAGGGGAGCTGTCTTTT
TRBV6-1	.	TRBJ1-5	.	CASSPSQGKQSQHF	TGTGCCAGCAGCCCCTCACAAGGGAAGCAGTCCCAGCATTTT
TRBV29-1	.	TRBJ2-5	TRBD2	CSVSLLAGRGGSQYF	TGCAGCGTTTCCTTACTAGCGGGAAGGGGAGGGTCTCAGTACTTC
TRBV6-1	.	TRBJ2-2	.	CACSVRTAGELFF	TGTGCCTGCAGTGTTCGGACAGCCGGGGAACTGTTTTTT
TRBV6-2/TRBV6-3	.	TRBJ2-7	.	CASILRVRAHEQYF	TGTGCGAGCATCCTCCGGGTCAGGGCCCACGAACAGTACTTC
TRBV6-1	.	TRBJ1-1	TRBD1	CASRRIRTGSNTEAFF	TGTGCCAGCAGACGCATCCGGACAGGGTCGAACACTGAAGCTTTCTTT
TRBV5-1	.	TRBJ2-5	.	CASSQTGGEQVNQYF	TGCGCCAGCAGCCAGACAGGCGGAGAACAAGTGAACCAGTACTTC
TRBV29-1	.	TRBJ2-2	.	CSVAGSVGRAGELFF	TGCAGCGTTGCGGGGAGTGTAGGGCGAGCAGGGGAGCTGTTTTTT
TRBV11-2	.	TRBJ2-1	.	CASSFDRLNEQFF	TGTGCAAGCAGCTTTGATAGGTTAAATGAGCAGTTCTTT